The rows below give T cell receptor beta chains drawn from one sample of a study of blood T cells in healthy people across ages. TCRdb independently ran MiXCR on the 5' RACE reads; one entry per CDR3 protein. The data contain some 1.4 million distinct CDR3 sequences, 42% of them seen just once; the ten biggest clones take up less than 8%. Sequences were obtained from blood. Receptors were obtained from a woman between 18 and 29 years old in good health. Each CDR3 is given with its conserved first and last residue. A D gene is named only where the DNA matches it firmly. Clone sizes are given selectively: once, few, many, or a class where the clone is expanded.

>.|TRBV20-1|.|TRBJ2-1
CSARQEIFSYNEQFF
TGCAGTGCTAGACAGGAAATTTTTTCCTACAATGAGCAGTTCTTC
>few|TRBV12-3/TRBV12-4|.|TRBJ2-7
CASSFKDSYEQYF
TGTGCCAGCAGTTTTAAAGATTCCTACGAGCAGTACTTC
>.|TRBV5-1|.|TRBJ2-3
CASSLGGGMSTDTQYF
TGCGCCAGCAGCTTGGGCGGAGGGATGAGCACAGATACGCAGTATTTT
>few|TRBV4-2|.|TRBJ1-1
CASSQDLGREAFF
TGTGCCAGCAGCCAAGATCTCGGCCGAGAAGCTTTCTTT
>few|TRBV5-1|TRBD2|TRBJ2-3
CASSFQLIPSGGANTQYF
TGCGCCAGCAGCTTCCAGTTAATCCCTAGCGGGGGGGCGAATACGCAGTATTTT
>.|TRBV7-3|.|TRBJ2-7
CASAISRGYEQYF
TGTGCCAGCGCAATCAGCAGGGGCTACGAGCAGTACTTC
>many|TRBV27|.|TRBJ2-7
CASTSVVNEQYF
TGTGCCAGCACTAGCGTCGTAAACGAGCAGTACTTC
>few|TRBV2|.|TRBJ1-1
CASSDQGTHTEAFF
TGTGCCAGCAGCGATCAGGGGACCCACACTGAAGCTTTCTTT
>.|TRBV9|.|TRBJ2-7
CASSVRLCGQLSYEQYF
TGTGCCAGCAGCGTACGACTTTGTGGACAGCTATCCTACGAGCAGTACTTC
>few|TRBV20-1|.|TRBJ2-7
CSANPGLTYEQYF
TGCAGTGCTAACCCGGGACTGACCTACGAGCAGTACTTC
>once|TRBV28|.|TRBJ1-1
CARSPPRQHTEAFF
TGTGCCCGCAGTCCCCCCAGACAGCACACTGAAGCTTTCTTT
>once|TRBV29-1|.|TRBJ2-7
CSVDGGLGEQYF
TGCAGCGTTGATGGGGGGCTGGGCGAGCAGTACTTC
>many|TRBV29-1|.|TRBJ2-5
CSVAYPKETQYF
TGCAGCGTGGCATATCCTAAGGAGACCCAGTACTTC
>.|TRBV2|TRBD2|TRBJ2-3
CASRRGLAGETDTQYF
TGTGCCAGCAGGAGGGGACTAGCGGGGGAGACAGATACGCAGTATTTT
>.|TRBV20-1|.|TRBJ2-3
CSARGGYTETQYF
TGCAGTGCTAGAGGGGGGTACACAGAGACGCAGTATTTT
>few|TRBV6-6|TRBD2|TRBJ2-1
CASTSGRAREQFF
TGTGCCAGCACTAGCGGGAGGGCCAGGGAGCAGTTCTTC
>.|TRBV7-6|.|TRBJ2-3
CASSFNGDTQYF
TGTGCCAGCAGCTTTAACGGAGATACGCAGTATTTT
>.|TRBV11-2|.|TRBJ1-2
CASSLDLPGRASGYTF
TGTGCCAGCAGCTTAGATCTACCGGGCCGGGCGTCTGGCTACACCTTC
>few|TRBV20-1|TRBD1|TRBJ1-2
CSASYSRGSHYGYTF
TGCAGTGCTAGTTACTCCAGGGGGTCGCACTATGGCTACACCTTC
>.|TRBV21-1|.|TRBJ2-4
CASSKVRHRAPNIQYF
TGTGCCAGCAGCAAGGTTCGACACAGGGCACCGAACATTCAGTACTTC
>.|TRBV7-2|TRBD2|TRBJ2-2
CASSAGLANTGELFF
TGTGCCAGCAGCGCCGGACTAGCCAACACCGGGGAGCTGTTTTTT
>.|TRBV4-1|TRBD2|TRBJ2-1
CVSSQGTSGIVSYNEQFF
TGCGTCAGCAGCCAGGGGACTAGCGGGATTGTCTCCTACAATGAGCAGTTCTTC
>many|TRBV25-1|.|TRBJ2-1
CASQGPPSYNEQFF
TGTGCCAGTCAGGGGCCACCATCCTACAATGAGCAGTTCTTC
>.|TRBV5-1|TRBD2|TRBJ2-3
CASSLDWTRPDTQYF
TGCGCCAGCAGCTTGGATTGGACTAGACCAGATACGCAGTATTTT
>.|TRBV18|.|TRBJ2-1
CASSPWVGDEQFF
TGTGCCAGCTCACCATGGGTCGGGGATGAGCAGTTCTTC
>few|TRBV5-1|TRBD2|TRBJ2-1
CASSLLTSGAGGNEQFF
TGCGCCAGCAGCTTACTGACTAGCGGGGCCGGGGGTAATGAGCAGTTCTTC
>.|TRBV3-1|.|TRBJ2-1
CASSQDAGALPYNEQFF
TGTGCCAGCAGCCAAGATGCAGGGGCCCTTCCCTACAATGAGCAGTTCTTC
>few|TRBV28|TRBD1|TRBJ2-3
CASGGQGAADTQYF
TGTGCCAGCGGTGGACAGGGGGCGGCAGATACGCAGTATTTT
>few|TRBV20-1|.|TRBJ1-1
CSARDGARGDTEAFF
TGCAGTGCTAGAGATGGGGCCAGGGGCGATACTGAAGCTTTCTTT
>.|TRBV28|TRBD2|TRBJ2-3
CASNPPVGGVADTQYF
TGTGCCAGCAATCCCCCGGTCGGGGGGGTAGCAGATACGCAGTATTTT
>few|TRBV5-1|TRBD2|TRBJ2-3
CASSPSGTINTDTQYF
TGCGCCAGCAGCCCGTCCGGGACTATAAACACAGATACGCAGTATTTT
>few|TRBV7-2|TRBD1|TRBJ1-6
CASRSQTGSYSPLHF
TGTGCCAGCAGATCTCAGACAGGGTCATACTCACCCCTCCACTTT
>.|TRBV2|TRBD2|TRBJ2-1
CASSGEKSGGPSEQFF
TGTGCCAGCAGCGGTGAGAAGTCGGGAGGGCCTAGTGAGCAGTTCTTC
>few|TRBV4-2|.|TRBJ1-5
CASSQTQSISNQPQHF
TGTGCCAGCAGCCAAACACAGTCCATTAGCAATCAGCCCCAGCATTTT
>.|TRBV12-3/TRBV12-4|.|TRBJ1-2
CASSLATGRYTF
TGTGCCAGCAGTTTAGCTACAGGGCGCTACACCTTC
>many|TRBV12-3/TRBV12-4|TRBD1|TRBJ2-5
CASSGGLGETQYF
TGTGCCAGCTCAGGGGGCCTTGGAGAGACCCAGTACTTC
>.|TRBV20-1|.|TRBJ1-1
CSAPVKGFGNTEAFF
TGCAGTGCCCCGGTCAAGGGGTTCGGGAACACTGAAGCTTTCTTT
>.|TRBV4-1|.|TRBJ2-3
CASSQSRASADTQYF
TGCGCCAGCAGCCAGTCGCGGGCGAGCGCAGATACGCAGTATTTT
>.|TRBV5-6|.|TRBJ1-6
CASSPWGRTNSPLHF
TGTGCCAGCAGCCCATGGGGACGGACAAATTCACCCCTCCACTTT
>few|TRBV20-1|TRBD1|TRBJ2-7
CSATGGHEQYF
TGCAGTGCCACAGGGGGGCACGAGCAGTACTTC
>.|TRBV9|.|TRBJ1-2
CASSASVENYGYTF
TGTGCCAGCAGCGCCTCAGTGGAAAACTATGGCTACACCTTC
>.|TRBV12-3/TRBV12-4|.|TRBJ1-1
CASTIGGGGTEAFF
TGTGCCAGCACCATTGGAGGGGGTGGGACTGAAGCTTTCTTT
>once|TRBV9|.|TRBJ2-5
CASSTPSAGGHYQETQYF
TGTGCCAGCAGCACCCCCTCGGCGGGCGGCCACTACCAAGAGACCCAGTACTTC
>.|TRBV6-5|TRBD1|TRBJ1-6
CASSVRQGKGSSPLHF
TGTGCCAGCAGTGTTAGACAGGGGAAAGGCTCTTCACCCCTCCACTTT
>few|TRBV20-1|.|TRBJ2-5
CSASAHRGVQGAMETQYF
TGCAGTGCTAGCGCCCACCGAGGGGTACAGGGTGCAATGGAGACCCAGTACTTC
>few|TRBV15|.|TRBJ1-4
CATSRDREGKLFF
TGTGCCACCAGCAGAGACCGGGAAGGAAAACTGTTTTTT